This is a list of T cell receptor beta chains from one sample in a study of vaccination effects on CD4 cells after COVID-19. No antigen has been identified for these receptors. Using immunoSEQ multiplex PCR, the repertoire was profiled, and TCRdb retains in-frame clones only, with some absent. Of 11,000 to 15,000 clones listed, around three quarters are singletons. The sample consisted of CD4+ T cells from PBMCs cultured with SARS-CoV-2 spike peptides, taken after COVID-19 vaccination. These receptor sequences come from a human donor who had a prior SARS-CoV-2 infection. Each CDR3 is given without its conserved first and last residue. A D gene is named only where the DNA matches it firmly.

J gene,V gene,D gene,CDR3 protein
TRBJ2-4,TRBV10-3,TRBD1,AISESSGQGQNIQY
TRBJ1-1,TRBV11-2,NA,ASSLDVGYTEAF
TRBJ1-3,TRBV3-1/TRBV3-2,NA,ASSPAGRNTIY
TRBJ2-6,TRBV21-1,NA,ASSEIGTGTPSGANVLT
TRBJ2-1,TRBV3-1/TRBV3-2,TRBD2,ASSQDRWAASGRYNEQF
TRBJ1-2,TRBV7-9,NA,ASSLASSGSAVYGYT
TRBJ1-2,TRBV18,NA,ASSFAAGDNYGYT
TRBJ2-3,TRBV3-1/TRBV3-2,TRBD2,ASSPPLGRPSGGPTDTQY
TRBJ2-7,TRBV7-2,TRBD2,ASSRRLAGNYEQY
TRBJ2-7,TRBV3-1/TRBV3-2,NA,ASSQGGIGEQY
TRBJ1-2,TRBV9,NA,ASSVAGNYGYT
TRBJ2-7,TRBV7-9,TRBD2,ASSRSLATYEQY
TRBJ1-2,TRBV20-1,NA,SASSGGTNYGYT
TRBJ2-2,TRBV7-2,NA,ASSQEGLRLINTGELF
TRBJ1-6,TRBV5-4,NA,ASSFEEGTNSPLH
TRBJ2-2,TRBV5-1,TRBD2,ASSYIRGPIAGNTGELF
TRBJ2-1,TRBV6-6,NA,ASAFAPVSEQF
TRBJ2-7,TRBV4-2,NA,ASSQGSGAAYEQY
TRBJ2-2,TRBV5-1,NA,ASSLVFSGELF
TRBJ1-1,TRBV6-5,TRBD1,ASTYDRGIDEAF
TRBJ1-3,TRBV10-3,NA,AISESNFIRGTGNTIY
TRBJ2-5,TRBV5-1,NA,ASSLLVTETQY
TRBJ1-2,TRBV7-9,NA,ASSLIKVGYT
TRBJ1-1,TRBV7-3,NA,ASSYLSTGPAADTEAF
TRBJ2-3,TRBV7-2,TRBD2,ASSSRLAGLTQY
TRBJ1-5,TRBV10-3,NA,AIREAGNQPQH
TRBJ2-5,TRBV7-2,NA,ASSLDPRETQY
TRBJ1-6,TRBV6-4,NA,ASSETGTSPLH
TRBJ2-3,TRBV5-1,NA,ASSLGGLTSTDTQY
TRBJ2-7,TRBV3-1/TRBV3-2,TRBD1,ASSQTEPGQGCYEQY
TRBJ2-7,TRBV20-1,TRBD1,SAQRGREQY
TRBJ1-5,TRBV6-1,NA,ASSEVGGDQPQH
TRBJ2-1,TRBV7-8,TRBD2,ASSLGLAEYNEQF
TRBJ2-1,TRBV4-1,TRBD2,ASSQGGLAGYNEQF
TRBJ2-5,TRBV20-1,TRBD2,SASSGGEETQY
TRBJ1-1,TRBV2,NA,ASIPQETSEAF
TRBJ2-5,TRBV7-3,TRBD2,ASSLMAGGPQETQY
TRBJ2-7,TRBV4-3,TRBD2,ASSQVVGTSDRYEQY
TRBJ1-4,TRBV5-6,NA,ASSSEQGAEEKLF
TRBJ2-5,TRBV5-4,NA,ASSFFLGQGLWETQY
TRBJ2-5,TRBV7-2,NA,ASTRTTQETQY
TRBJ1-1,TRBV5-1,NA,ASSLGQLYTEAF
TRBJ1-1,TRBV6-1,TRBD1,ASSGLYRGEGTEAF